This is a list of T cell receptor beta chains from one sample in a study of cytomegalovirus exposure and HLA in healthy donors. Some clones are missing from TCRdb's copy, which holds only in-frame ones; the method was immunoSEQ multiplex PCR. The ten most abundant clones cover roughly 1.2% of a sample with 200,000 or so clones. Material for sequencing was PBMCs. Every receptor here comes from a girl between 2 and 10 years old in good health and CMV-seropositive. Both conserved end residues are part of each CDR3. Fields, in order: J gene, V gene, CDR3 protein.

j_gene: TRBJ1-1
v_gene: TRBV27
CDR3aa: CASSWDFNTEAFF

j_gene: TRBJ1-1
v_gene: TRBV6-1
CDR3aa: CASRLRDRRIEAFF

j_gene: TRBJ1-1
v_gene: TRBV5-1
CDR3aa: CASGPRGRVTEAFF

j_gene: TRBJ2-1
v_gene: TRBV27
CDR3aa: CASSYKREATYNEQFF

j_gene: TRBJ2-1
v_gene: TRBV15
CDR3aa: CATSRSGSGGEQFF

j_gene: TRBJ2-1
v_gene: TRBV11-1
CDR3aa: CASSPRAGIYNEQFF

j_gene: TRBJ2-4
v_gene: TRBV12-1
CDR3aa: CASSFRCGVAGGGTNIQYF

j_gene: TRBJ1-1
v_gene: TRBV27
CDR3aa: CASSPLGSTEAFF

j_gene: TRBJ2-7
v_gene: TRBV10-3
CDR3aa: CAISEISYEQYF

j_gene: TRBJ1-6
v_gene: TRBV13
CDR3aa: CASSFIGAEGDSPLHF

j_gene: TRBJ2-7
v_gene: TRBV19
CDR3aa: CARPGLAGVRAYEQYF

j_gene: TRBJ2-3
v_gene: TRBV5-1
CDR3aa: CASSLRRGLAGGTDTQYF

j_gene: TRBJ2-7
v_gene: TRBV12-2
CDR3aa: CASRLDRGYEQYF

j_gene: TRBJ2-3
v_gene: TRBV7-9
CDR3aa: CASSFEGLTDTQYF

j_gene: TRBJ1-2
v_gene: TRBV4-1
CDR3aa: CASSQVGDRGYTF

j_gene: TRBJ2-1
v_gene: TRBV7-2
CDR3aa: CASSIGGLAGLGYEQFF

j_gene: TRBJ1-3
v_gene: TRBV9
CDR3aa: CASSARGLARDTIYF

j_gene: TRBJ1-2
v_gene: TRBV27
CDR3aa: CASSLTEQGPYGYTF

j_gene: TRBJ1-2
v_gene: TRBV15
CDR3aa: CATSRGQGAFYGYTF

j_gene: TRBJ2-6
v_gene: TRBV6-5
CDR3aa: CASSPVSGANVLTF

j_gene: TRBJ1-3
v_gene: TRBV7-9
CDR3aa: CASSSDNGNTIYF